This T cell receptor (beta chain) was recorded in a study of cytomegalovirus exposure and HLA in healthy donors. The germline V gene encodes CDR1 SGHRS and CDR2 YFSETQ. The V gene lost 2 bases and the J gene lost 8 bases, with 13 bases spanning the gap. The CDR3 contains 14 residues. Study-level points and caveats: According to reports, the classifier identified cytomegalovirus status with high specificity and sensitivity.

The repertoire was sequenced with immunoSEQ multiplex PCR; TCRdb's copy has only in-frame clones and lacks some. The table shows some 130,000 clones, with 89% occurring only once. Worth noting for this clone: Its antigen is still unknown.

This receptor was identified in a woman between 18 and 29 years old in good health and CMV-seronegative. The sample comprised PBMCs. V and J are TRBV5-1 and TRBJ1-4; TRBD1 might be the D (5 bases). CDR3 coding DNA: TGCGCCAGCAGCTTTTCGGCAGGGAAAGAAAAACTGTTTTTT. Translated: CASSFSAGKEKLFF.